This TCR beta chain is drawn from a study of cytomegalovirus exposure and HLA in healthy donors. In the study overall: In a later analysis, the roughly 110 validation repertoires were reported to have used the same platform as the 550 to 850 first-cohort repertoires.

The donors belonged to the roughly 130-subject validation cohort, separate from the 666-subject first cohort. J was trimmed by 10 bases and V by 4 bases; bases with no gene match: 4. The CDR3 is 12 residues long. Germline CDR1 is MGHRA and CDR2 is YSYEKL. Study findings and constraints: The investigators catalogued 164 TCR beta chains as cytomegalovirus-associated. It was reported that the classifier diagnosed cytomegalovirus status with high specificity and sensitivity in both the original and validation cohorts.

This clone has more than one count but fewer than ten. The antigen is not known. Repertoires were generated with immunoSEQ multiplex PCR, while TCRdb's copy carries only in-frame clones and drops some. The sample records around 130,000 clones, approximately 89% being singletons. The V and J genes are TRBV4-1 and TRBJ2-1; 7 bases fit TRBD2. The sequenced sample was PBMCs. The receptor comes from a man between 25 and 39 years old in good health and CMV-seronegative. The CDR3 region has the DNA TGCGCCAGCAGCCTGGGCGGGGGAGAGCAGTTCTTC. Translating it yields CASSLGGGEQFF.